The text below deals with one TCR beta chain. Its antigen specificity is not known. One base away there is no much larger clone; base qualities are not given. This sample was included in a study of blood T cell repertoires in COVID-19 (dated by TCRdb to 2018 to 2020). Study-wide context: Samples covering the acute and convalescent phases of COVID-19 were provided by collaborators in the United States, Italy and Spain. The prospective study material was composed of cDNA or gDNA derived from T cells, B-cell-depleted T cells, or PBMCs. Subjects who had been exposed to COVID-19, were actively infected with it, or had recovered from it provided the deeply sampled blood TCRbeta repertoires that made up the dataset. The repertoires were released in a freely available public database intended as a resource for research on the immune response to SARS-CoV-2. The samples were drawn from two sources: the first 160 participants of the ongoing ImmuneRACE study, and 950 to 1,500 subjects contributed by 6 global collaborators. The sample metadata nearly always contained a de-identified subject ID, COVID-19 status, age in years and sex. HLA class I and class II types, where available, came from metadata supplied by the sample provider rather than from assay-based typing. What the study reported, not specific to this receptor: The quantity of clinical and demographic metadata differed by source and by participant and was supplied without curation.

The immunoSEQ Assay, a bias-controlled multiplex PCR, was used to amplify TCRbeta CDR3 regions from genomic DNA. From the authors' description of their analysis: The number of nucleated cells in each sample was estimated from the amplification of reference gene primers within the assay. To quantify the absolute abundance of each unique TCRbeta CDR3 rearrangement, sequence reads were collapsed and filtered. For each sample, productive Simpson clonality was calculated as the square root of Simpson's diversity index across productive rearrangements. TCRdb's version of the immuneACCESS table is confined to in-frame rearrangements and falls short of the full clone set. An unresolved V gene accounts for under half of the shortfall where checked; the remainder is of unknown origin. V and J calls and clone size come straight from that table; D and trimming were deduced from the DNA. A total of more than 250,000 clones appear in this sample, over 75% of them only once. The ten biggest clones cover 1% of the sample.

CDR1 and CDR2 are read off the germline V gene as MDHEN and SYDVKM. The CDR3 has 13 amino acids, counting the end cysteine and phenylalanine. Of the read, only the CDR3 DNA is kept; its 39 bases are in frame from base 1. At the junction V is shortened by 3 bases and J by 10 bases, with 13 bases in between. The collaborating institutions used their own protocols to collect whole blood in K2EDTA tubes. For TCRbeta analysis, collaborator samples were shipped as frozen whole blood, as isolated PBMCs, or as DNA extracted from either sample type. Sequenced: peripheral blood. The rearranged segments are TRBV28 and TRBJ2-1; TRBD2 is possibly the D segment (5 matching bases). The sequence was obtained from a man aged 50-60 years with active or convalescent COVID-19. The CDR3 region has the sequence CASSFTSGPEQFF. Here is the DNA: TGTGCCAGCAGTTTTACTAGTGGGCCGGAGCAGTTCTTC.